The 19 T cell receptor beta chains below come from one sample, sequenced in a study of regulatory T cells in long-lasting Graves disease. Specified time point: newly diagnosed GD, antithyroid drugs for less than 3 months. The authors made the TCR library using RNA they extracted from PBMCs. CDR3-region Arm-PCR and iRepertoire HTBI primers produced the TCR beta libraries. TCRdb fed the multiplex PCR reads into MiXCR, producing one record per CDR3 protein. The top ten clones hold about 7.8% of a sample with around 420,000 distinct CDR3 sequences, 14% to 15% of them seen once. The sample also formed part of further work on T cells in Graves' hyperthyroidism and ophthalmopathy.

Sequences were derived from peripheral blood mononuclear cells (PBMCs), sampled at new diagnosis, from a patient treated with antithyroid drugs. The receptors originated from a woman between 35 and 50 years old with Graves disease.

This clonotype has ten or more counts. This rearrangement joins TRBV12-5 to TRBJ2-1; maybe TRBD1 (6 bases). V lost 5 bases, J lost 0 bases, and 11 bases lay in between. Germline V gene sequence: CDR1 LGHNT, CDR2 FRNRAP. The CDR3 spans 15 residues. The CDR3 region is CASGGGPRSYNEQFF. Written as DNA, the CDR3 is TGTGCTAGTGGTGGGGGCCCCCGCTCCTACAATGAGCAGTTCTTC. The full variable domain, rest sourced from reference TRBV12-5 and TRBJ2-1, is DARVTQTPRHKVTEMGQEVTMRCQPILGHNTVFWYRQTMMQGLELLAYFRNRAPLDDSGMPKDRFSAEMPDATLATLKIQPSEPRDSAVYFCASGGGPRSYNEQFFGPGTRLTVL.

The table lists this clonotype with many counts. The CDR3 is CASSRTFIGTDTQYF. Here the CDR3 DNA reads TGTGCCAGCAGCCGTACCTTTATCGGCACAGATACGCAGTATTTT. The gene calls are TRBV7-2 and TRBJ2-3; D gene uncertain. The V gene lost 5 bases and the J gene lost 1 base, with 13 bases spanning the gap. CDR1 SGHTA and CDR2 FQGNSA come from the germline V gene. CDR3 length equals 15 residues.

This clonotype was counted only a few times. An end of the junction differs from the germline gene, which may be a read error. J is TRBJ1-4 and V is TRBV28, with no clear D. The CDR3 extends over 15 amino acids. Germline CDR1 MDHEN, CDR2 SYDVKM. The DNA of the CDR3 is TGTGCCATCAGTTTAATGGGATACACCGATGAGAAACTGTTTTTT. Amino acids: CAISLMGYTDEKLFF.

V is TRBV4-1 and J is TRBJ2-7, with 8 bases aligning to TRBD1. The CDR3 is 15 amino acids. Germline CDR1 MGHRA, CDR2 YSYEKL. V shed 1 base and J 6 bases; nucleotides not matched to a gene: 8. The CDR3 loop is CASSQGLDRVPEQYF. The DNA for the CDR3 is TGCGCCAGCAGCCAAGGATTGGACAGGGTTCCCGAGCAGTACTTC.

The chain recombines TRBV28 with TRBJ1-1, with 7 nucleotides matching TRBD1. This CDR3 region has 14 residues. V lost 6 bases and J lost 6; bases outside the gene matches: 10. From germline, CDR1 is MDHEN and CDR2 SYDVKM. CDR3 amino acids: CASSLPTGVAEAFF. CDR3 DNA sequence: TGTGCCAGCAGCCTCCCCACAGGGGTGGCTGAAGCTTTCTTT.

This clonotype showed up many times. The CDR3 loop is CAWITGLAEAFF. The CDR3 DNA sequence: TGTGCCTGGATTACAGGGTTAGCTGAAGCTTTCTTT. The genes are TRBV30 and TRBJ1-1; a possible D gene is TRBD1 (6 bases). This CDR3 comprises 12 residues. V was shortened by 4 bases and J by 6 bases, with 12 bases between the two germline ends. Germline V gives CDR1 GTSNPN, CDR2 SVGIG (reference sequence).

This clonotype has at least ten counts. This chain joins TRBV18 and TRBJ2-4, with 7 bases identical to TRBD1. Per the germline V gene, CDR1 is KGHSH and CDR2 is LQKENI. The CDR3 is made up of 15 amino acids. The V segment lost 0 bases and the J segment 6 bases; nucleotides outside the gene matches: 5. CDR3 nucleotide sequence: TGTGCCAGCTCACCACCGGGACAGAGGCTAAACATTCAGTACTTC. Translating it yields CASSPPGQRLNIQYF.

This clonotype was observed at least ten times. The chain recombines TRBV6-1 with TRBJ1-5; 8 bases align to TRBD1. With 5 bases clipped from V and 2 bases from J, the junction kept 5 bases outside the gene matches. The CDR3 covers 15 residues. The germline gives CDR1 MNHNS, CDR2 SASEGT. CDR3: CASSTTGVGNQPQHF. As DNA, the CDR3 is TGTGCCAGCAGTACGACAGGGGTTGGCAATCAGCCCCAGCATTTT.

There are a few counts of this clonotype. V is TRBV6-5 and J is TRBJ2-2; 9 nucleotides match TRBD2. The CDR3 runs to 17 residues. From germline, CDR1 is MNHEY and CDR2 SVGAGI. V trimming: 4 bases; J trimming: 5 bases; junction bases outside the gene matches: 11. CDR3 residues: CASSSAPGLAGTGELFF. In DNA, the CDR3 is TGTGCCAGCAGTTCAGCGCCCGGGCTAGCGGGGACCGGGGAGCTGTTTTTT.

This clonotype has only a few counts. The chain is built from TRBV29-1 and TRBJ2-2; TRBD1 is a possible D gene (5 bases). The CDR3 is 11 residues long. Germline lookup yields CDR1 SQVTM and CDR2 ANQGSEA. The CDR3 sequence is CSAQGSGELFF. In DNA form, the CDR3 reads TGCAGTGCTCAGGGTTCCGGGGAGCTGTTTTTT.

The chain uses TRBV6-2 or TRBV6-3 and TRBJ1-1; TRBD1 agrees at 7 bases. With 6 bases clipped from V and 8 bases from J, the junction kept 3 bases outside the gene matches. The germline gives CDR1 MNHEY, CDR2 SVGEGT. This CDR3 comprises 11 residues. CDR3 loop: CASREQGEAFF. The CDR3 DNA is TGTGCCAGCAGGGAACAGGGGGAAGCTTTCTTT.

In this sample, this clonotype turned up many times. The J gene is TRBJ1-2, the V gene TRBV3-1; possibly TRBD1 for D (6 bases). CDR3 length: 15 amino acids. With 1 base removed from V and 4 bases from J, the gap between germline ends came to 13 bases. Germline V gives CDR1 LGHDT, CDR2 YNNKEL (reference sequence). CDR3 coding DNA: TGTGCCAGCAGCCAAGGAGGGGGAGTTTCCTATGGCTACACCTTC. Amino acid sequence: CASSQGGGVSYGYTF.

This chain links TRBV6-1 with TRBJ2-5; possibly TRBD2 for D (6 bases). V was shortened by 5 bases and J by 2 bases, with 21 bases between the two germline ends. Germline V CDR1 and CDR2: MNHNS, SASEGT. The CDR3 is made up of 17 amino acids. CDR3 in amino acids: CASSRGTQIWGQETQYF. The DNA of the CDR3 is TGTGCCAGCAGTCGGGGGACGCAAATATGGGGTCAAGAGACCCAGTACTTC.

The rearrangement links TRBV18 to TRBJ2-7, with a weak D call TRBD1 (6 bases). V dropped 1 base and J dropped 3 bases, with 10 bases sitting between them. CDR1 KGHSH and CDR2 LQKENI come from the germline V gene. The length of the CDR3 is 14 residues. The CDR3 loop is CASSPRTDDYEQYF. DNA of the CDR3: TGTGCCAGCTCACCACGGACAGACGACTACGAGCAGTACTTC. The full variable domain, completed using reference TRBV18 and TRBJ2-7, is NAGVMQNPRHLVRRRGQEARLRCSPMKGHSHVYWYRQLPEEGLKFMVYLQKENIIDESGMPKERFSAEFPKEGPSILRIQQVVRGDSAAYFCASSPRTDDYEQYFGPGTRLTVT.

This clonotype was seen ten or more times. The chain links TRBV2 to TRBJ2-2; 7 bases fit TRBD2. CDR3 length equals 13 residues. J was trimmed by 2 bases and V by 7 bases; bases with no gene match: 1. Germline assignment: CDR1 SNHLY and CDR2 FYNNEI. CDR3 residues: CASTGGNTGELFF. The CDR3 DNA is TGTGCCAGCACGGGGGGAAACACCGGGGAGCTGTTTTTT. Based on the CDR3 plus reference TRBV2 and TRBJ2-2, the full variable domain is EPEVTQTPSHQVTQMGQEVILRCVPISNHLYFYWYRQILGQKVEFLVSFYNNEISEKSEIFDDQFSVERPDGSNFTLKIRSTKLEDSAMYFCASTGGNTGELFFGEGSRLTVL.

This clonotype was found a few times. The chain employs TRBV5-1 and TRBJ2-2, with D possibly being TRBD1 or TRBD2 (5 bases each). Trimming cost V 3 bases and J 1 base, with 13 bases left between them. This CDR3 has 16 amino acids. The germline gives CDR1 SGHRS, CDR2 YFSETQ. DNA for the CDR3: TGCGCCAGCAGCTCCGCCGGGACCCTGAACACCGGGGAGCTGTTTTTT. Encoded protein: CASSSAGTLNTGELFF.

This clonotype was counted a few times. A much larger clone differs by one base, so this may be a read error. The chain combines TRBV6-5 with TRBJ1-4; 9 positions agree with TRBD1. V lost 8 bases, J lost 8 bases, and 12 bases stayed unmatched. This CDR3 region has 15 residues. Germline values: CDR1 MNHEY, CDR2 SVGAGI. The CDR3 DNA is TGTGCCAGCGGTTTAACAGGGGGCAGGGAAGAAAAACTGTTTTTT. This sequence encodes CASGLTGGREEKLFF.

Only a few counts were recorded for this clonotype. The CDR3, as DNA: TGTGCCAGCAGCCCCACACTAGGGGGGAGGAACACTGAAGCTTTCTTT. Its translation is CASSPTLGGRNTEAFF. The V gene is TRBV6-2 or TRBV6-3, the J gene TRBJ1-1; a possible D gene is TRBD1 (6 bases). Per germline, CDR1 MNHEY and CDR2 SVGEGT. V was cut by 6 bases and J by 1 base, with 18 bases left in between. The CDR3 is 16 residues long.

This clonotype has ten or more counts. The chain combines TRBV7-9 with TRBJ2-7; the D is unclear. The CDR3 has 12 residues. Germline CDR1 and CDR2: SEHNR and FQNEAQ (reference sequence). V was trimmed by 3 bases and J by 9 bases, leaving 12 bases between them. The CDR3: CASSFQKSAQYF. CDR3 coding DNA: TGTGCCAGCAGCTTTCAGAAGTCAGCGCAGTACTTC.